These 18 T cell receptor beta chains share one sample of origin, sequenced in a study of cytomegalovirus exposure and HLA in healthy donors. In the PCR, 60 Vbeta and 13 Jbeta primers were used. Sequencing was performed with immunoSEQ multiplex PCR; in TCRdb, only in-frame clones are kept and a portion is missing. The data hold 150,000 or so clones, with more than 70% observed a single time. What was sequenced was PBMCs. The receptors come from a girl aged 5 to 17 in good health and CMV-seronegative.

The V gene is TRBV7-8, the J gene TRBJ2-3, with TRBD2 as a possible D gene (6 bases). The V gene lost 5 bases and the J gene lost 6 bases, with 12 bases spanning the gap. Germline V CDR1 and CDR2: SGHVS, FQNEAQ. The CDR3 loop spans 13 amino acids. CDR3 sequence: CASSNWEDDTQYF. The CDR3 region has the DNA TGTGCCAGCAGCAATTGGGAGGATGATACGCAGTATTTT.

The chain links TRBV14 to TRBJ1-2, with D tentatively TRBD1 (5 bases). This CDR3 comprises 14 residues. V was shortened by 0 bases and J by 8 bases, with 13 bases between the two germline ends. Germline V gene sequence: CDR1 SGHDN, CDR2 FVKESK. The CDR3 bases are TGTGCCAGCAGCCAAGACGGGGGGGGTGTAGGCTACACCTTC. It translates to CASSQDGGGVGYTF.

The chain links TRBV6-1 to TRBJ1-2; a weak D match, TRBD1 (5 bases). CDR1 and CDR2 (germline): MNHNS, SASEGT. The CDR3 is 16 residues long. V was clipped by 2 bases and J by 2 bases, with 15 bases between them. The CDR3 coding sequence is TGTGCCAGCAGTGAACCCTGGTGGGGCTTAAACTATGGCTACACCTTC. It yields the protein CASSEPWWGLNYGYTF.

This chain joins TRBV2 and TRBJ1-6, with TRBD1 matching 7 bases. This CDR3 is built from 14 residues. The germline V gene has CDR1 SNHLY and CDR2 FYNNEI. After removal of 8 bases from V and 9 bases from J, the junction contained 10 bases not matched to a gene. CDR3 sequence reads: CASGRDSFVSPLHF. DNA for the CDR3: TGTGCCAGCGGCCGGGACAGTTTTGTTTCACCCCTCCACTTT.

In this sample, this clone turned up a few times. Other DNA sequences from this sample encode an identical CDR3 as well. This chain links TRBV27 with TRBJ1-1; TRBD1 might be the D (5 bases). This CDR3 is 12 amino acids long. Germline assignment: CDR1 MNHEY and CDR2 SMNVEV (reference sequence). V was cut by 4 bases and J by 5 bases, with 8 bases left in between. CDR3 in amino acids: CASSWGGTEAFF. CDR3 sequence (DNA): TGTGCCAGCAGTTGGGGGGGAACTGAAGCTTTCTTT.

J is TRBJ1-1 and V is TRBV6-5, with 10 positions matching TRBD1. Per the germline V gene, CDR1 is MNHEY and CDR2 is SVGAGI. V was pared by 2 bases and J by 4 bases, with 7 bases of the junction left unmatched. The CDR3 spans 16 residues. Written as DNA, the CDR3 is TGTGCCAGCAGTTACACCGGGACAGGGGCACGCACTGAAGCTTTCTTT. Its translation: CASSYTGTGARTEAFF.

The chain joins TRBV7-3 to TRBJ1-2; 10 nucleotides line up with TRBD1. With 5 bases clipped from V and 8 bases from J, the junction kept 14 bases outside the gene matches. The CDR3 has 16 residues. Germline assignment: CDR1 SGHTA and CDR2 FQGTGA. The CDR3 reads CASSLNPGQGSKGYTF. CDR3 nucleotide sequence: TGTGCCAGCAGCCTAAATCCGGGACAGGGGAGCAAGGGCTACACCTTC.

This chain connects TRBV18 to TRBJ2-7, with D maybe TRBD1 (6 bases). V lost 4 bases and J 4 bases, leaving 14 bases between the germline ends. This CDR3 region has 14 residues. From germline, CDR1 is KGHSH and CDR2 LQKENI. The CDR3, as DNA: TGTGCCAGCTCACGGGGACAAACATATTACGAGCAGTACTTC. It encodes CASSRGQTYYEQYF.

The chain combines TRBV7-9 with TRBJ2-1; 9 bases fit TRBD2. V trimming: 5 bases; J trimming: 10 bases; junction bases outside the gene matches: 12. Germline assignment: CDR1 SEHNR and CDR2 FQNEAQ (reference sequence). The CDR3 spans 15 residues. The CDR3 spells CASSAPLRGGKEQFF. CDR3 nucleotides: TGTGCCAGCAGCGCCCCGTTGCGGGGGGGTAAAGAGCAGTTCTTC.

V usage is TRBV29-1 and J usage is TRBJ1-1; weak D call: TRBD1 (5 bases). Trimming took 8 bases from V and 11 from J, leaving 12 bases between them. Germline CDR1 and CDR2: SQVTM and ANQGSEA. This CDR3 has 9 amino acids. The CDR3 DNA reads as TGCAGCTCAGGGTTGGATGCTTTCTTT. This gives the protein CSSGLDAFF. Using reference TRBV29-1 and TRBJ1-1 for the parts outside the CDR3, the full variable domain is SAVISQKPSRDICQRGTSLTIQCQVDSQVTMMFWYRQQPGQSLTLIATANQGSEATYESGFVIDKFPISRPNLTFSTLTVSNMSPEDSSIYLCSSGLDAFFGQGTRLTVV.

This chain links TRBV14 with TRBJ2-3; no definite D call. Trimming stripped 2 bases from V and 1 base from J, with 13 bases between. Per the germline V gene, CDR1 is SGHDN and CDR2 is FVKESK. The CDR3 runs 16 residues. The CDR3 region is CASSQSTFWGTDTQYF. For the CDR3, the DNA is TGTGCCAGCAGCCAATCGACATTTTGGGGCACAGATACGCAGTATTTT. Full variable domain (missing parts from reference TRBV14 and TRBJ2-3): EAGVTQFPSHSVIEKGQTVTLRCDPISGHDNLYWYRRVMGKEIKFLLHFVKESKQDESGMPNNRFLAERTGGTYSTLKVQPAELEDSGVYFCASSQSTFWGTDTQYFGPGTRLTVL.

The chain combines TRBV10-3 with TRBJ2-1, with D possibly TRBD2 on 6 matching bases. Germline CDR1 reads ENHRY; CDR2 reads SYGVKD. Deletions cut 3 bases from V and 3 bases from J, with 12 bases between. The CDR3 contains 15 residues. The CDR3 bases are TGTGCCATCAGTGATTCCGGGGGAAACTACAATGAGCAGTTCTTC. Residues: CAISDSGGNYNEQFF.

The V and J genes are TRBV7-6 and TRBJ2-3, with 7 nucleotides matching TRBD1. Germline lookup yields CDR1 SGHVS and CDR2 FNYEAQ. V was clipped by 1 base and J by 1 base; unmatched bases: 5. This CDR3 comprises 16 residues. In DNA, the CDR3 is TGTGCCAGCAGCTTAGACTTCGACAGGGGCACAGATACGCAGTATTTT. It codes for CASSLDFDRGTDTQYF.

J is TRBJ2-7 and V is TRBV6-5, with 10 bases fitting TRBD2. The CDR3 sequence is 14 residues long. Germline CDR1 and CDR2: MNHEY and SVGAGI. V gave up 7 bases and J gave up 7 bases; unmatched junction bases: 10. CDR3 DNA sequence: TGTGCCAGCATTGGAAGCGGGGGGGCCTGGGAGCAGTACTTC. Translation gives CASIGSGGAWEQYF.

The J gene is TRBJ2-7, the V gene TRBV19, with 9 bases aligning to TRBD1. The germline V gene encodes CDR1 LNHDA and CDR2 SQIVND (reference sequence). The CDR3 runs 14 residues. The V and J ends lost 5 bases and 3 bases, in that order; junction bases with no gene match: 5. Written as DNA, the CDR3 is TGTGCCAGTAGTGCCCCGGGACAGGGCTACGAGCAGTACTTC. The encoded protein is CASSAPGQGYEQYF.

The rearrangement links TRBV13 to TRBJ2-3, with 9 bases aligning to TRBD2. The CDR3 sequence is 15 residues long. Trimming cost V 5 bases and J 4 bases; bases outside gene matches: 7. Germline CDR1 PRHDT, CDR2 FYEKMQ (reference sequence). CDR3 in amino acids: CASSSSSGVADTQYF. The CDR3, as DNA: TGTGCCAGCAGCAGTTCTAGCGGGGTCGCAGATACGCAGTATTTT. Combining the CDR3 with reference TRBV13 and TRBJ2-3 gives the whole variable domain AAGVIQSPRHLIKEKRETATLKCYPIPRHDTVYWYQQGPGQDPQFLISFYEKMQSDKGSIPDRFSAQQFSDYHSELNMSSLELGDSALYFCASSSSSGVADTQYFGPGTRLTVL.

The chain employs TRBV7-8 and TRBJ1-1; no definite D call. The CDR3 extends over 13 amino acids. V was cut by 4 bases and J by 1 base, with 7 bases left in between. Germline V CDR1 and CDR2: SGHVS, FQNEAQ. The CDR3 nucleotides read TGTGCCAGCAGCTCGGAGGGGAACACTGAAGCTTTCTTT. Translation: CASSSEGNTEAFF.

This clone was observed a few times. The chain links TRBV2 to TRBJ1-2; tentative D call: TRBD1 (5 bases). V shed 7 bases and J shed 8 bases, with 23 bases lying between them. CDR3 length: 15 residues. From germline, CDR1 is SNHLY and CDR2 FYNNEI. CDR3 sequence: CASTVEWLGLNGYTF. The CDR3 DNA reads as TGTGCCAGCACCGTAGAGTGGCTGGGGCTGAACGGCTACACCTTC.